A selection of T cell receptor beta chains follows, all from one sample in a study of cytomegalovirus exposure and HLA in healthy donors. The protocol was immunoSEQ multiplex PCR, while the TCRdb copy is restricted to in-frame clones and leaves out a portion. This sample has tens of thousands of clones; around 9.1% occur once, and the top ten carry approximately 25%. Sequences were obtained from PBMCs. These receptors were obtained from a man in his 60s in good health and CMV-seropositive. Both conserved end residues are part of each CDR3. The D gene is left open where the match is weak. Part of the rows lack a size; the others show once, few, many or a class for expanded clones.

V gene	D gene	J gene	clone size	CDR3 protein	CDR3 DNA
TRBV30	NA	TRBJ2-1	NA	CAGSGLARSYNEQFF	TGTGCTGGGAGCGGTCTAGCGCGTTCCTACAATGAGCAGTTCTTC
TRBV28	NA	TRBJ2-3	many	CASSDLQSLAVTQYF	TGTGCCAGCAGTGACTTACAATCACTAGCTGTTACGCAGTATTTT
TRBV13	NA	TRBJ2-1	few	CASSSAGVGEQFF	TGTGCCAGCAGCTCCGCCGGGGTAGGAGAGCAGTTCTTC
TRBV5-1	NA	TRBJ1-3	NA	CASSEQESGNTIYF	TGCGCCAGCAGCGAACAGGAATCTGGAAACACCATATATTTT
TRBV5-1	TRBD1	TRBJ2-5	few	CASSLVGGEETQYF	TGCGCCAGCAGCTTGGTAGGGGGCGAAGAGACCCAGTACTTC
TRBV30	TRBD2	TRBJ2-7	NA	CAWSSLGGAGEQYF	TGTGCCTGGAGTTCCCTCGGGGGGGCGGGTGAGCAGTACTTC
TRBV7-2	TRBD2	TRBJ2-7	NA	CASSLRLGTSGSSYEQYF	TGTGCCAGCAGCTTACGCCTTGGGACTAGCGGGAGCTCCTACGAGCAGTACTTC
TRBV19	TRBD1	TRBJ1-1	few	CASTLAGGLGNTEAFF	TGTGCCAGTACCCTGGCAGGGGGCTTGGGGAACACTGAAGCTTTCTTT
TRBV29-1	TRBD1	TRBJ1-2	few	CSVGQGHYGYTF	TGCAGCGTTGGACAGGGACACTATGGCTACACCTTC
TRBV2	TRBD1	TRBJ1-3	few	CASSEARGRGNTIYF	TGTGCCAGCAGTGAAGCCAGGGGGCGCGGAAACACCATATATTTT
TRBV11-3	NA	TRBJ2-3	NA	CASSLSPGADTQYF	TGTGCCAGCAGCTTGTCCCCCGGGGCAGATACGCAGTATTTT
TRBV4-1	NA	TRBJ1-1	few	CASSGLGTEAFF	TGCGCCAGCAGCGGACTGGGCACTGAAGCTTTCTTT
TRBV30	NA	TRBJ2-1	NA	CAWSGGRDSQSYNEQFF	TGTGCCTGGAGTGGGGGCCGGGACTCCCAATCCTACAATGAGCAGTTCTTC
TRBV5-1	TRBD2	TRBJ2-2	NA	CASSLVFERGTGELFF	TGCGCCAGCAGCTTGGTTTTTGAGCGGGGGACCGGGGAGCTGTTTTTT
TRBV9	TRBD1	TRBJ1-1	NA	CASSKQGDTEAFF	TGTGCCAGCAGCAAACAGGGGGACACTGAAGCTTTCTTT
TRBV7-2	NA	TRBJ2-3	NA	CASSRRRDTDTQYF	TGTGCCAGCAGTCGGAGGCGCGACACAGATACGCAGTATTTT
TRBV10-1	NA	TRBJ1-1	many	CASNNKTGTMNTEAFF	TGCGCCAGCAACAATAAGACAGGCACTATGAACACTGAAGCTTTCTTT
TRBV6-5	TRBD1	TRBJ1-1	few	CASSYDRGFTEAFF	TGTGCCAGCAGTTATGACAGGGGATTCACTGAAGCTTTCTTT
TRBV9	TRBD1	TRBJ1-1	few	CASSFGTDTEAFF	TGTGCCAGCAGCTTTGGGACAGACACTGAAGCTTTCTTT
TRBV5-1	TRBD2	TRBJ2-2	few	CASSRSGGAGTGELFF	TGCGCCAGCAGCAGGAGCGGGGGGGCCGGCACCGGGGAGCTGTTTTTT
TRBV7-3	NA	TRBJ1-1	few	CASSADMNTEAFF	TGTGCCAGCAGCGCAGACATGAACACTGAAGCTTTCTTT
TRBV4-2	NA	TRBJ2-5	few	CASSQDQRGFQETQYF	TGTGCCAGCAGCCAAGATCAACGGGGATTCCAAGAGACCCAGTACTTC
TRBV6-1	NA	TRBJ2-5	few	CASSEYREGRETQYF	TGTGCCAGCAGTGAGTACAGGGAAGGCAGAGAGACCCAGTACTTC
TRBV7-9	NA	TRBJ1-2	few	CASSSYGGDGYTF	TGTGCCAGCAGCTCTTACGGGGGGGATGGCTACACCTTC
TRBV6-5	TRBD1	TRBJ1-5	few	CASSSRDRGGHQPQHF	TGTGCCAGCAGTTCGAGGGACAGGGGGGGGCATCAGCCCCAGCATTTT
TRBV6-4	TRBD1	TRBJ1-1	NA	CASSGGQGLPAFF	TGTGCCAGCAGTGGGGGACAGGGGCTCCCTGCTTTCTTT
TRBV29-1	TRBD1	TRBJ1-2	NA	CSVETYAGTGIYGYTF	TGCAGCGTTGAAACCTATGCCGGGACAGGGATCTATGGCTACACCTTC
TRBV5-1	TRBD1	TRBJ1-2	few	CASSGLTGSGYTF	TGCGCCAGCAGCGGGCTGACAGGGTCCGGCTACACCTTC
TRBV27	TRBD2	TRBJ2-5	NA	CASALADQETQYF	TGTGCCAGCGCCCTAGCGGATCAAGAGACCCAGTACTTC
TRBV7-9	TRBD1	TRBJ2-1	NA	CASSPLGQGANEQFF	TGTGCCAGCAGTCCACTTGGACAGGGGGCAAATGAGCAGTTCTTC
TRBV6-4	NA	TRBJ2-3	NA	CASSELGGTQYF	TGTGCCAGCAGTGAGCTCGGCGGGACCCAGTATTTT
TRBV5-6	TRBD1	TRBJ2-5	NA	CASSLVGQGAYLETQYF	TGTGCCAGCAGCTTGGTGGGACAGGGGGCCTATCTGGAGACCCAGTACTTC
TRBV9	TRBD2	TRBJ2-1	NA	CASSPGGDPSIF	TGTGCCAGCAGCCCTGGGGGGGACCCCAGCATCTTC
TRBV28	TRBD1	TRBJ1-2	NA	CASGWTGGRDGYTF	TGTGCCAGCGGATGGACAGGGGGCAGAGATGGCTACACCTTC
TRBV27	NA	TRBJ2-5	NA	CASSSSLSGETQYF	TGTGCCAGCAGTTCCTCCCTGTCCGGGGAGACCCAGTACTTC
TRBV2	NA	TRBJ1-2	NA	CASSVGVASPAF	TGTGCCAGCAGTGTAGGAGTAGCCTCTCCTGCCTTC
TRBV7-2	TRBD2	TRBJ2-5	few	CASSSGLAGGYQETQYF	TGTGCCAGCAGCTCCGGACTAGCGGGGGGGTACCAAGAGACCCAGTACTTC
TRBV5-4	NA	TRBJ2-7	few	CASSPRGGSYEQYF	TGTGCCAGCAGCCCCCGTGGGGGGAGCTACGAGCAGTACTTC
TRBV9	NA	TRBJ2-1	few	CASSVRTFRNEQFF	TGTGCCAGCAGCGTCCGGACATTTCGCAATGAGCAGTTCTTC
TRBV29-1	NA	TRBJ2-6	NA	CSVEGSGGANVLTF	TGCAGCGTCGAGGGTAGCGGTGGGGCCAACGTCCTGACTTTC
TRBV19	TRBD1	TRBJ2-3	few	CASSPPGQITDTQYF	TGTGCCAGTAGCCCTCCGGGACAGATTACAGATACGCAGTATTTT
TRBV6-5	NA	TRBJ2-1	NA	CASSYLRRGGGNEQFF	TGTGCCAGCAGTTACCTCAGAAGGGGGGGCGGCAATGAGCAGTTCTTC
TRBV4-1	NA	TRBJ2-3	NA	CASSREGEQYTDTQYF	TGCGCCAGCAGCCGAGAGGGAGAGCAGTACACAGATACGCAGTATTTT
TRBV2	TRBD2	TRBJ2-3	NA	CASSTSGAHTDTQYF	TGTGCCAGCAGTACTAGCGGGGCCCACACAGATACGCAGTATTTT
TRBV5-1	TRBD2	TRBJ2-7	few	CASSPSGGSSYEQYF	TGCGCCAGCAGCCCATCCGGCGGGAGCTCCTACGAGCAGTACTTC
TRBV9	TRBD1	TRBJ1-1	NA	CASSALQGSAGTEAFF	TGTGCCAGCAGCGCCCTACAGGGGTCGGCGGGCACTGAAGCTTTCTTT
TRBV19	TRBD1	TRBJ1-5	NA	CASRETGGGNQPQHF	TGTGCCAGTAGGGAGACAGGGGGCGGCAATCAGCCCCAGCATTTT
TRBV4-1	NA	TRBJ2-5	few	CASRQEAIQQDQYF	TGCGCCAGCAGACAAGAGGCGATCCAGCAGGACCAGTACTTC
TRBV6-1	NA	TRBJ2-3	NA	CASPPSRTRTDTQYF	TGTGCCAGCCCCCCTTCCAGGACTCGCACAGATACGCAGTATTTT
TRBV7-8	NA	TRBJ2-5	few	CASSRRASIPETQYF	TGTGCCAGCAGCAGGAGGGCCAGTATCCCAGAGACCCAGTACTTC
TRBV10-3	TRBD2	TRBJ2-5	NA	CAISAQRGETQYF	TGTGCCATCAGTGCCCAGCGGGGGGAGACCCAGTACTTC
TRBV5-5	TRBD2	TRBJ2-2	few	CASSLGLAGGPNTGELFF	TGTGCCAGCAGCTTGGGACTAGCGGGGGGCCCAAACACCGGGGAGCTGTTTTTT
TRBV27	TRBD1	TRBJ1-5	few	CASSWGARQGIPNQPQHF	TGTGCCAGCAGCTGGGGGGCGAGACAGGGGATACCCAATCAGCCCCAGCATTTT